The entry below gives a single T cell receptor beta chain sequence along with its context. Profiling relied on immunoSEQ multiplex PCR, and the TCRdb table lists in-frame clones only, not all of them. The repertoire holds about 50,000 clones, with 82% as singletons. The source of the sample is a study of memory CD4+ T cells and cytomegalovirus serostatus. Study overall: Healthy Belgian adult donors included nine or ten CMV-positive and approximately 25 CMV-negative people.

Single viable CD3+CD4+CD8-CD45RO+ cells were sorted as the memory CD4+ T cells. Germline CDR1 is SGHRS and CDR2 is YFSETQ. V was clipped by 1 base and J by 4 bases; unmatched bases: 7. CDR3 size: 16 residues. The sequencing sample was made of memory CD4+ T cells from blood. J is TRBJ1-1 and V is TRBV5-1, with TRBD1 identical over 10 bases. The sequence derives from an adult in good health and CMV-seronegative. The CDR3 sequence: CASSLPTGGPVTEAFF. The DNA for the CDR3 is TGCGCCAGCAGCTTGCCGACAGGGGGCCCGGTCACTGAAGCTTTCTTT. Full variable domain (missing parts from reference TRBV5-1 and TRBJ1-1): KAGVTQTPRYLIKTRGQQVTLSCSPISGHRSVSWYQQTPGQGLQFLFEYFSETQRNKGNFPGRFSGRQFSNSRSEMNVSTLELGDSALYLCASSLPTGGPVTEAFFGQGTRLTVV.